The 22 T cell receptor beta chains reported below all come from one sample, sequenced in a study of T cell repertoires in cytomegalovirus infection. The antigens for these receptors are not known. TCRdb processed the reads anew with MiXCR; each CDR3 protein has one entry. The sample holds about 920,000 distinct CDR3 sequences, roughly 31% seen once. Specimen: cultured CD8+ T cells from PBMCs, collected from culture after CMV antigen stimulation. Receptor source: a human donor in good health (CMV status not recorded). Some clones in this sample may be carry-over from other donors' samples.

The V and J genes are TRBV2 and TRBJ1-4; no clear D. The germline V gene encodes CDR1 SNHLY and CDR2 FYNNEI. The CDR3 totals 15 residues. Trimming took off 2 bases at V and 3 bases at J, with 10 bases between the two ends. CDR3 nucleotide sequence: TGTGCCAGCAGTGAACCGGGGAAGGCTAATGAAAAACTGTTTTTT. It is translated as CASSEPGKANEKLFF.

The V call is TRBV10-3, the J call TRBJ1-3; D gene uncertain. Germline V gene lookup returns CDR1 ENHRY and CDR2 SYGVKD. CDR3 length equals 16 residues. V was clipped by 7 bases and J by 2 bases, with 18 bases between them. CDR3: CAIKVSPAPPGNTIYF. CDR3 nucleotides: TGTGCCATCAAGGTGTCCCCAGCACCCCCTGGAAACACCATATATTTT.

CDR3 in DNA: TGTGCCAGTAGTATAGAGGACAACAATCAGCCCCAGCATTTT. Protein product: CASSIEDNNQPQHF. The rearrangement joins TRBV19 to TRBJ1-5, with D perhaps matching TRBD1 (5 bases). V was shortened by 0 bases and J by 3 bases, with 6 bases between the two germline ends. The V gene's germline CDR1 is LNHDA and CDR2 SQIVND (reference sequence). The CDR3 sequence is 14 residues long.

The count of this clonotype is one. The chain employs TRBV9 and TRBJ1-2, with 10 bases fitting TRBD1. The CDR3 consists of 20 residues. J was trimmed by 5 bases and V by 3 bases; bases with no gene match: 22. Germline V lookup: CDR1 SGDLS, CDR2 YYNGEE. The CDR3 loop is CASSAPTSGTGARDQYGYTF. CDR3 DNA: TGTGCCAGCAGCGCACCAACCTCCGGGACAGGGGCGCGAGATCAGTATGGCTACACCTTC.

In its sample, this clonotype was seen many times. CDR3 protein: CASSSEPGQGTPYGYTF. DNA for the CDR3: TGTGCCAGCAGCTCGGAGCCGGGACAGGGAACCCCCTATGGCTACACCTTC. This chain joins TRBV7-9 and TRBJ1-2; 9 bases are a match to TRBD1. This CDR3 has 17 residues. Germline lookup yields CDR1 SEHNR and CDR2 FQNEAQ (reference sequence). The J segment lost 4 bases and the V segment lost 4 bases, leaving 13 bases of the junction unmatched. Looking up the rest from reference TRBV7-9 and TRBJ1-2 gives the full variable domain: DTGVSQNPRHKITKRGQNVTFRCDPISEHNRLYWYRQTLGQGPEFLTYFQNEAQLEKSRLLSDRFSAERPKGSFSTLEIQRTEQGDSAMYLCASSSEPGQGTPYGYTFGSGTRLTVV.

Note on this clonotype: One end of the junction varies from germline; a read error may be responsible. The CDR3 nucleotides are TGTGCCAGCAGTCCCCAGGAAGCGGGGAGCTACAATGAGCAGCTCTTC. This codes for CASSPQEAGSYNEQLF. The chain uses TRBV6-4 and TRBJ2-1, with TRBD2 matching 7 bases. This CDR3 comprises 16 residues. Germline V gives CDR1 MRHNA, CDR2 SNTAGT.

This clonotype was seen a handful of times. The V and J genes are TRBV12-3 or TRBV12-4 and TRBJ2-3, with D possibly being TRBD1 (7 bases). Deletions cut 6 bases from V and 2 bases from J, with 21 bases between. This CDR3 region has 17 residues. This CDR3 is CASSQAAGQPFTDTQYF. As DNA, the CDR3 is TGTGCCAGCAGCCAAGCCGCGGGACAGCCCTTCACAGATACGCAGTATTTT.

The genes are TRBV12-3 or TRBV12-4 and TRBJ1-1; 7 bases fit TRBD1. Trimming at V came to 8 bases and at J to 5 bases, leaving 8 bases not matched to a gene. The CDR3 contains 13 residues. This chain's CDR3 is CASLPRDSTEAFF. The CDR3 region has the DNA TGTGCCAGCTTACCCCGGGACAGTACTGAAGCTTTCTTT.

This clonotype has only one observation. This chain joins TRBV6-6 and TRBJ2-4, with 7 bases that match TRBD2. Looked up from germline, CDR1 is MNHNY and CDR2 is SVGAGI (reference sequence). This CDR3 has 12 amino acids. Unmatched junction bases numbered 4, after V lost 8 bases and J lost 6 bases. The CDR3 reads CASDGGRNIQYF. The CDR3 bases are TGTGCCAGCGATGGCGGGAGAAACATTCAGTACTTC.

This chain joins TRBV19 and TRBJ1-2; the match to TRBD1 covers 8 bases. This CDR3 has 16 amino acids. In germline, CDR1 is LNHDA, CDR2 SQIVND (reference sequence). Unmatched junction bases numbered 9, after V lost 3 bases and J lost 3 bases. CDR3 protein: CASSIGTGGTYYGYTF. The CDR3 DNA reads TGTGCCAGTAGTATCGGGACAGGCGGAACCTACTATGGCTACACCTTC.

The chain couples TRBV13 to TRBJ1-2; D possibly corresponds to TRBD1 (5 bases). Germline V lookup: CDR1 PRHDT, CDR2 FYEKMQ (reference sequence). V was pared by 5 bases and J by 4 bases, with 14 bases between. The CDR3 has 14 residues. The CDR3 DNA is TGTGCCAGCAGCCCCTCCAGGGTGCGCTATGGCTACACCTTC. Translation gives CASSPSRVRYGYTF. The full variable domain, completed using reference TRBV13 and TRBJ1-2, is AAGVIQSPRHLIKEKRETATLKCYPIPRHDTVYWYQQGPGQDPQFLISFYEKMQSDKGSIPDRFSAQQFSDYHSELNMSSLELGDSALYFCASSPSRVRYGYTFGSGTRLTVV.

The chain couples TRBV19 to TRBJ1-2; maybe TRBD1 (6 bases). The CDR3 loop spans 14 amino acids. CDR1 is LNHDA, CDR2 SQIVND, per germline (reference sequence). The V end was cut by 5 bases, the J end by 7 bases, with 17 bases between. CDR3 DNA sequence: TGTGCCAGTAGTGCTCCCTCAGGGGCTGTTGGCTACACCTTC. The encoded protein is CASSAPSGAVGYTF.

The chain is built from TRBV27 and TRBJ1-2, with TRBD1 as a possible D gene (5 bases). CDR3 length equals 14 residues. From germline, CDR1 is MNHEY and CDR2 SMNVEV (reference sequence). The V end lost 6 bases, the J end lost 7 bases, and 18 bases lay between the germline ends. This chain's CDR3 is CASRPGGGAGGYTF. In nucleotides, the CDR3 is TGTGCCAGCAGACCGGGGGGAGGGGCGGGTGGCTACACCTTC.

The chain carries TRBV27 and TRBJ1-6, with 7 nucleotides matching TRBD1. CDR3 length equals 17 residues. CDR1 and CDR2 from the germline V gene are MNHEY and SMNVEV (reference sequence). V lost 4 bases and J lost 3; bases outside the gene matches: 9. CDR3 residues: CASSSYRGEGYNSPLHF. The CDR3 bases are TGTGCCAGCAGTTCCTACAGGGGTGAAGGCTATAATTCACCCCTCCACTTT.

This clonotype was seen a handful of times. The CDR3 region is CASSLGENYNSPLHF. The CDR3 coding sequence is TGTGCCAGCAGCTTAGGTGAAAACTATAATTCACCCCTCCACTTT. J is TRBJ1-6 and V is TRBV13; D is unresolved. Germline V gene data show CDR1 as PRHDT and CDR2 as FYEKMQ (reference sequence). The V and J ends lost 0 bases and 3 bases respectively, with 6 bases between them. The CDR3 loop spans 15 amino acids.

The CDR3 DNA is TGTGCCAGTAGTAAAACATTTTACAATGAGCAGTTCTTC. It is translated as CASSKTFYNEQFF. This chain connects TRBV19 to TRBJ2-1; D is unresolved. V was cut by 4 bases and J by 4 bases, with 8 bases left in between. The CDR3 is 13 amino acids. Germline V gene data show CDR1 as LNHDA and CDR2 as SQIVND (reference sequence).

The rearrangement uses TRBV12-3 or TRBV12-4 and TRBJ1-1; D uncertain. This CDR3 has 15 residues. V dropped 4 bases and J dropped 2 bases, with 14 bases sitting between them. In DNA, the CDR3 is TGTGCCAGCAGTTCCTTAAAGGCCATTAACACTGAAGCTTTCTTT. It encodes CASSSLKAINTEAFF.

As concerns this clonotype: The junction and the germline gene differ at one end; a read error may be behind it. The chain couples TRBV18 to TRBJ1-3, with D unresolved. This CDR3 spans 14 amino acids. The V gene's germline CDR1 is KGHSH and CDR2 LQKENI. This chain's CDR3 is CANSPPLDGNTIYF. The CDR3, as DNA: TGTGCCAACTCACCACCCCTGGATGGAAACACCATATATTTT.

CDR3 bases: TGTGCCAGCAGCTTGGAGGGACAGGTAATCGGCGACACTGAAGCTTTCTTT. It translates to CASSLEGQVIGDTEAFF. This sequence joins TRBV11-2 and TRBJ1-1, with TRBD1 identical over 8 bases. The germline V gene encodes CDR1 SGHAT and CDR2 FQNNGV. The CDR3 is 17 residues long. Trimming removed 3 bases from V and 3 bases from J; junction bases left unmatched: 12.

The genes are TRBV12-3 or TRBV12-4 and TRBJ2-5, with 8 bases that match TRBD2. The CDR3 covers 16 residues. Trimming cost V 10 bases and J 5 bases; bases outside gene matches: 18. CDR3 loop: CAIPASGGGGSETQYF. In nucleotides, the CDR3 is TGTGCCATCCCGGCATCTGGGGGCGGGGGGTCGGAGACCCAGTACTTC.

This clonotype was seen repeatedly, ten times or more. V gene TRBV12-3 or TRBV12-4 combines with J gene TRBJ2-1; weak D call: TRBD2 (7 bases). The CDR3 extends over 15 amino acids. Trimming stripped 3 bases from V and 7 bases from J, with 16 bases between. The chain's CDR3 is CASSLGGGASNEQFF. In nucleotides, the CDR3 is TGTGCCAGCAGTTTGGGTGGGGGGGCCTCGAATGAGCAGTTCTTC.

This clonotype was detected a few times. CDR3 DNA sequence: TGTGCCAGCAGCTCGCCGGGACGAAGCACAGATACGCAGTATTTT. Translating it yields CASSSPGRSTDTQYF. The rearrangement joins TRBV28 to TRBJ2-3; D tentatively reads TRBD1 or TRBD2 (5 bases each). The CDR3 extends over 15 amino acids. V was clipped by 6 bases and J by 0 bases, with 13 bases between them. Germline CDR1 and CDR2: MDHEN and SYDVKM.